The T cell receptor (beta chain) under discussion was sequenced for a study of shared clonotypes between healthy human individuals. The method was immunoSEQ multiplex PCR; TCRdb's version includes in-frame clones alone and lacks a portion of them. This table has about 560,000 clones, 70% to 80% appearing once. This clone was found many times. Germline V CDR1 and CDR2: MNHEY, SMNVEV (reference sequence). Trimming stripped 5 bases from V and 0 bases from J, with 5 bases between. This CDR3 spans 13 amino acids. The source material was PBMCs. The sequence was collected from a woman aged 40 to 50 in good health. Some clones in this sample may be carry-over from other donors' samples. This rearrangement joins TRBV27 to TRBJ2-1; no firm D call. DNA of the CDR3: TGTGCCAGCAGTCGCCCCTCCTACAATGAGCAGTTCTTC. It yields the protein CASSRPSYNEQFF.